The next 17 T cell receptor beta chains were all read from a single sample in a study of PD-L1 blockade in urothelial cancer. Repertoires were generated with immunoSEQ multiplex PCR, while TCRdb's copy carries only in-frame clones and drops some. The sample gives about 87,000 clones, 89% of which show up once; about 1% is in the top ten. Time point specified: pretreatment peripheral blood. The specimen comprised PBMCs, sampled around atezolizumab (anti-PD-L1) treatment. These receptors were collected from a woman older than 75 with urothelial cancer.

The V gene is TRBV5-1, the J gene TRBJ2-3, with unresolved D. Trimming took 2 bases from V and 1 from J, leaving 11 bases between them. Germline V gene data show CDR1 as SGHRS and CDR2 as YFSETQ. The CDR3 loop spans 15 amino acids. The CDR3 coding sequence is TGCGCCAGCAGCTTAGAGGATCCACGCACAGATACGCAGTATTTT. Amino acid sequence: CASSLEDPRTDTQYF.

This chain joins TRBV2 and TRBJ2-7; maybe TRBD1 (5 bases). Germline loops: CDR1 SNHLY, CDR2 FYNNEI. The CDR3 has 12 residues. V dropped 6 bases and J dropped 4 bases, with 10 bases sitting between them. The CDR3, as DNA: TGTGCCAGCAGCGAGACAGTTTACGAGCAGTACTTC. Translated, it gives CASSETVYEQYF.

This clone was counted once. This chain uses TRBV7-8 with TRBJ1-5; D is uncertain. This CDR3 is built from 21 residues. The germline gives CDR1 SGHVS, CDR2 FQNEAQ. Trimming shortened V by 2 bases and J by 0 bases, and 26 bases separated the two germline ends. The CDR3 here is CASSLSRPELSSIHSNQPQHF. The CDR3 DNA follows: TGTGCCAGCAGCTTATCTCGCCCCGAACTTTCGTCCATCCATAGCAATCAGCCCCAGCATTTT.

The sample holds one count of this clone. The final CDR3 position lacks the conserved phenylalanine or tryptophan, pointing to a likely read error. It is unclear where the CDR3 begins or ends on the DNA, so no DNA is shown, and the CDR3 is as TCRdb lists it. This rearrangement joins TRBV28 to TRBJ1-1; whether TRBD1, the table's D call, matches the DNA was not checked. The germline CDR1 and CDR2 sequences are MDHEN and SYDVKM. 14 amino acids form the CDR3, both terminal residues included. CDR3 in amino acids: CASSSPPDRALKLP.

The chain carries TRBV10-2 and TRBJ1-5; TRBD1 matches at 9 bases. From germline, CDR1 is WSHSY and CDR2 SAAADI. The V and J ends lost 0 bases and 9 bases, in that order; junction bases with no gene match: 0. CDR3 size: 13 residues. CDR3 protein: CASSESGQGPQHF. The CDR3 coding sequence is TGCGCCAGCAGTGAGTCGGGACAGGGGCCCCAGCATTTT.

The chain combines TRBV25-1 with TRBJ1-4, with D tentatively TRBD1 (5 bases). The CDR3 has 16 amino acids. Germline values: CDR1 MGHDK, CDR2 SYGVNS. The V end lost 5 bases, the J end lost 8 bases, and 21 bases lay between the germline ends. The CDR3 is CASSPAAGKGREKLFF. The CDR3 nucleotides read TGTGCCAGCAGTCCCGCAGCAGGGAAGGGGCGGGAAAAACTGTTTTTT.

The chain has TRBV11-2 and TRBJ2-1, with 8 bases fitting TRBD2. Per the germline V gene, CDR1 is SGHAT and CDR2 is FQNNGV. The J segment lost 5 bases and the V segment lost 2 bases, leaving 17 bases of the junction unmatched. This CDR3 contains 19 residues. Here the CDR3 DNA reads TGTGCCAGCAGCTTACCTCGGGAGGGCGGGGTGGTCCCTAACAATGAGCAGTTCTTC. Translated, it gives CASSLPREGGVVPNNEQFF.

V and J are TRBV11-2 and TRBJ1-5; 9 bases are a match to TRBD1. CDR1 is SGHAT, CDR2 FQNNGV, per germline. This CDR3 spans 16 amino acids. Trimming removed 5 bases from V and 7 bases from J; junction bases left unmatched: 12. In DNA form, the CDR3 reads TGTGCCAGCAGCCCAAACGTGGGACAGGGCGGGCAGCCCCAGCATTTT. As protein: CASSPNVGQGGQPQHF. Using reference TRBV11-2 and TRBJ1-5 for the parts outside the CDR3, the full variable domain is EAGVAQSPRYKIIEKRQSVAFWCNPISGHATLYWYQQILGQGPKLLIQFQNNGVVDDSQLPKDRFSAERLKGVDSTLKIQPAKLEDSAVYLCASSPNVGQGGQPQHFGDGTRLSIL.

The gene calls are TRBV19 and TRBJ1-3, with no clear D. Deletions cut 9 bases from V and 4 bases from J, with 10 bases between. The CDR3 has 12 amino acids. Per germline, CDR1 LNHDA and CDR2 SQIVND (reference sequence). The CDR3 region is CASNPGGNTIYF. CDR3 DNA sequence: TGTGCCAGCAACCCGGGAGGAAACACCATATATTTT.

A single count supports this clone. The gene calls are TRBV11-2 and TRBJ2-1; TRBD2 matches at 8 bases. Germline values: CDR1 SGHAT, CDR2 FQNNGV. The CDR3 spans 14 residues. Trimming cost V 5 bases and J 9 bases; bases outside gene matches: 9. The CDR3 loop is CASSGPGTRGEQFF. As DNA, the CDR3 is TGTGCCAGCAGCGGACCCGGGACTAGGGGTGAGCAGTTCTTC.

The CDR3 sequence: CAISGGESYEQYF. In DNA form, the CDR3 reads TGTGCCATCAGTGGGGGGGAGTCCTACGAGCAGTACTTC. This rearrangement joins TRBV10-3 to TRBJ2-7, with D perhaps matching TRBD2 (6 bases). This CDR3 has 13 residues. The V end was cut by 4 bases, the J end by 1 base, with 8 bases between. The germline CDR1 and CDR2 sequences are ENHRY and SYGVKD.

This clone has a single count. The V and J genes are TRBV18 and TRBJ1-4; D uncertain. Trimming cost V 6 bases and J 0 bases, with 26 bases left between them. The CDR3 contains 20 residues. Germline assignment: CDR1 KGHSH and CDR2 LQKENI. The CDR3: CASSQSSAGGGYATNEKLFF. CDR3 coding DNA: TGTGCCAGCTCGCAATCATCAGCAGGTGGTGGTTATGCAACTAATGAAAAACTGTTTTTT.

The chain links TRBV5-1 to TRBJ1-1; no clear D. The V and J ends lost 1 base and 1 base respectively, with 8 bases between them. Germline assignment: CDR1 SGHRS and CDR2 YFSETQ. The length of the CDR3 is 14 residues. This CDR3 reads CASSLQSTNTEAFF. The CDR3, as DNA: TGCGCCAGCAGCTTGCAAAGCACGAACACTGAAGCTTTCTTT.

The gene calls are TRBV5-4 and TRBJ2-1, with a tentative D call TRBD1 (6 bases). Looked up from germline, CDR1 is SGHNT and CDR2 is YYREEE (reference sequence). The germline V and J ends were trimmed by 4 bases and 4 bases, with 12 bases remaining between them. The CDR3 spans 14 residues. Here the CDR3 reads CASSHEDRYNEQFF. CDR3 nucleotides: TGTGCCAGCAGCCACGAGGACAGATACAATGAGCAGTTCTTC.

The chain carries TRBV6-5 and TRBJ2-1, with TRBD1 matching 7 bases. V shed 2 bases, J shed 4 bases, and the junction held 5 bases outside the gene matches. Germline assignment: CDR1 MNHEY and CDR2 SVGAGI. The CDR3 is made up of 15 amino acids. DNA of the CDR3: TGTGCCAGCAGTTACGAACAGGGGTATTACAATGAGCAGTTCTTC. Translation gives CASSYEQGYYNEQFF.

CDR3 bases: TGCAGCGCGTTGACAGGGGATGGCTACACCTTC. Amino acid sequence: CSALTGDGYTF. The chain links TRBV29-1 to TRBJ1-2; 8 bases are a match to TRBD1. Germline CDR1 SQVTM, CDR2 ANQGSEA. With 7 bases clipped from V and 6 bases from J, the junction kept 4 bases outside the gene matches. CDR3 length equals 11 residues. Using reference TRBV29-1 and TRBJ1-2 for the parts outside the CDR3, the full variable domain is SAVISQKPSRDICQRGTSLTIQCQVDSQVTMMFWYRQQPGQSLTLIATANQGSEATYESGFVIDKFPISRPNLTFSTLTVSNMSPEDSSIYLCSALTGDGYTFGSGTRLTVV.

The chain recombines TRBV5-1 with TRBJ2-7, with 10 nucleotides matching TRBD2. The J segment lost 5 bases and the V segment lost 0 bases, leaving 8 bases of the junction unmatched. Germline V lookup: CDR1 SGHRS, CDR2 YFSETQ. The CDR3 extends over 16 amino acids. CDR3 region: CASSLAASGSNHEQYF. Here the CDR3 DNA reads TGCGCCAGCAGCTTGGCAGCTAGCGGGAGTAACCACGAGCAGTACTTC. Supplemented by reference TRBV5-1 and TRBJ2-7, the full variable domain reads KAGVTQTPRYLIKTRGQQVTLSCSPISGHRSVSWYQQTPGQGLQFLFEYFSETQRNKGNFPGRFSGRQFSNSRSEMNVSTLELGDSALYLCASSLAASGSNHEQYFGPGTRLTVT.